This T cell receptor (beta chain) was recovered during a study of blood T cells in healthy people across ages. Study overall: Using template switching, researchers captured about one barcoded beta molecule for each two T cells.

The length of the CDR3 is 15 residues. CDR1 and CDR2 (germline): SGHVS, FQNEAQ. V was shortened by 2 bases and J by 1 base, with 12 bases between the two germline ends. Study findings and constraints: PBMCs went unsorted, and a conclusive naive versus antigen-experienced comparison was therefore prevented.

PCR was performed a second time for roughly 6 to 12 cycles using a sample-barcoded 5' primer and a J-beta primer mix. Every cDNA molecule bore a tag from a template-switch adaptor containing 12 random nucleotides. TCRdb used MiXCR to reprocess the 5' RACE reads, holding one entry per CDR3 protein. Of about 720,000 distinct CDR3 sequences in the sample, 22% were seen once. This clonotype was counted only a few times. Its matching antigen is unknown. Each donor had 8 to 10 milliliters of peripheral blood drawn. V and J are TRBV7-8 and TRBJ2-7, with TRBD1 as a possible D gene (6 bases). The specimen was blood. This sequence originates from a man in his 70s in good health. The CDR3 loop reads CASSLTQGSSYEQYF. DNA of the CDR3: TGTGCCAGCAGCTTAACACAGGGCTCATCCTACGAGCAGTACTTC.